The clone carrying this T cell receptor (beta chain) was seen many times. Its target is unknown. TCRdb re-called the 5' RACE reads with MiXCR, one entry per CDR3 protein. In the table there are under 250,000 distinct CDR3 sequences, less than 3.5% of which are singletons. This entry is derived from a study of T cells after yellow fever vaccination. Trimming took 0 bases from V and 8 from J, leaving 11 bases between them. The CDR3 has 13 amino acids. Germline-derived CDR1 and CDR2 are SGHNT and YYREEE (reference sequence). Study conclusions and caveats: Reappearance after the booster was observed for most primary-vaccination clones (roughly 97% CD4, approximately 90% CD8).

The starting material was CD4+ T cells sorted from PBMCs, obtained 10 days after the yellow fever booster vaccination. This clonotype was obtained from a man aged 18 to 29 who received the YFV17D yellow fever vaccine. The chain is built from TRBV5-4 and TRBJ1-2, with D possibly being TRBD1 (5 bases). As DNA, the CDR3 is TGTGCCAGCAGCTTGGGGGGCTCTCACGGCTACACCTTC. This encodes CASSLGGSHGYTF.